The source of this TCR beta chain is a study of blood T cell repertoires in COVID-19. Profiled with immunoSEQ multiplex PCR; TCRdb holds only in-frame clones, not every one. The sample carries 450,000 to 500,000 clones, 80% to 90% recorded once. Germline V gene sequence: CDR1 SGHKS, CDR2 YYEKEE (reference sequence). V lost 6 bases to trimming and J lost 12 bases; unmatched junction nucleotides: 15. There are 15 residues in the CDR3. The sequenced sample consisted of peripheral blood. This clonotype was obtained from a human donor in a cohort sampled during active COVID-19. The chain couples TRBV5-5 to TRBJ2-7; 13 nucleotides line up with TRBD2. CDR3 sequence (DNA): TGTGCCAGCACCTCGGTGGGACTAGCGGGACTCCATCCGTACTTC. Encoded protein: CASTSVGLAGLHPYF.